This T cell receptor beta chain is drawn from a study of blood T cell repertoires in COVID-19. Trimming at V came to 2 bases and at J to 2 bases, leaving 4 bases not matched to a gene. Germline V CDR1 and CDR2: PRHDT, FYEKMQ (reference sequence). The CDR3 covers 15 residues. Only in-frame clones appear in the TCRdb table, and some are missing; sequencing was by immunoSEQ multiplex PCR. The profile shows about 140,000 clones, 87% of them singletons. The TCR sequence derives from a woman between 40 and 55 years old with acute or convalescent COVID-19. Sequenced input: peripheral blood. The chain has TRBV13 and TRBJ2-3; 7 bases map to TRBD2. CDR3 amino acids: CASSLPSGLTDTQYF. For the CDR3, the DNA is TGTGCCAGCAGCTTACCTAGCGGACTCACAGATACGCAGTATTTT.